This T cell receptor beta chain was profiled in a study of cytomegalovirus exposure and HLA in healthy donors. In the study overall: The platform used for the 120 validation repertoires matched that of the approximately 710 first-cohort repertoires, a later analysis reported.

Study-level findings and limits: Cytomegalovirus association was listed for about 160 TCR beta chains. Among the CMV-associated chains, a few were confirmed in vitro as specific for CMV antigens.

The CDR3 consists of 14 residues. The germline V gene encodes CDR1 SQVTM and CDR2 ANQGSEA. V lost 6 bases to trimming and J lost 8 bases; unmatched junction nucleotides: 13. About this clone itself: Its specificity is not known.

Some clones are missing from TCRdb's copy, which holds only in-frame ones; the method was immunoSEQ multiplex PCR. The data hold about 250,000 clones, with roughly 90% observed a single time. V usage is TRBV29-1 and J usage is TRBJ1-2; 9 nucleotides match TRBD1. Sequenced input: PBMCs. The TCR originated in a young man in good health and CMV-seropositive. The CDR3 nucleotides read TGCAGCGTCCAGGAACAGACAGGGGGGCGAGGCTACACCTTC. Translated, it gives CSVQEQTGGRGYTF. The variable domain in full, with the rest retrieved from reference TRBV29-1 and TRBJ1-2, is SAVISQKPSRDICQRGTSLTIQCQVDSQVTMMFWYRQQPGQSLTLIATANQGSEATYESGFVIDKFPISRPNLTFSTLTVSNMSPEDSSIYLCSVQEQTGGRGYTFGSGTRLTVV.